One TCR beta chain is described in this entry. Trimming took 3 bases from V and 10 from J; bases not matched to a gene: 7. The CDR3 sequence is 14 residues long. Germline V gene data show CDR1 as LNHDA and CDR2 as SQIVND (reference sequence). These data come from a study of control samples from healthy donors and cancer patients. Profiling relied on immunoSEQ multiplex PCR, and the TCRdb table lists in-frame clones only, not all of them. This table has some 97,000 clones, about 88% appearing once. The sequenced sample was blood. The source of this sequence is a woman aged 45-65 years in good health. The chain recombines TRBV19 with TRBJ1-1, with 11 bases that match TRBD1. For the CDR3, the DNA is TGTGCCAGTAGTATTAGCGGGACAGGGGGTACAGCTTTCTTT. It yields the protein CASSISGTGGTAFF.